Each of the 10 T cell receptor beta chains below was sequenced from the same sample in a study of T cells after yellow fever vaccination (dated by TCRdb to about 2019). In the paper's terms, the treatment or condition label means: live attenuated yellow fever vaccine strain. Libraries were constructed by 5' RACE. This sample was sequenced with an Illumina NovaSeq 6000. TCRdb cleaned the public reads at Q25 with fastp, built clones with MiXCR and kept in-frame beta chains. Merged by CDR3 protein, the rows form single entries marked with the most common genes and DNA. The sample table lists about 340,000 distinct CDR3 sequences, around 12% of them with a count of one. Around 3% of the sample is taken by the ten largest. Material: CD4+ T cells sorted from PBMCs, obtained 15 days after the yellow fever booster vaccination. These receptor sequences come from a man aged 18 to 29 who received the YFV17D yellow fever vaccine.

The table lists this clonotype with a few counts. This sequence joins TRBV20-1 and TRBJ2-3; TRBD2 might be the D (7 bases). This CDR3 is built from 14 residues. CDR1 and CDR2 from the germline V gene are DFQATT and SNEGSKA (reference sequence). The ends were cut back, 6 bases at V and 1 base at J, with 14 bases in the middle. The CDR3: CSAHGGAGTDTQYF. As DNA, the CDR3 is TGCAGTGCCCATGGGGGGGCCGGCACAGATACGCAGTATTTT.

This clonotype was observed a handful of times. The CDR3 DNA reads as TGCAGCGTTGAAGGAGGAACAAGTCACTATGGCTACACCTTC. The encoded protein is CSVEGGTSHYGYTF. This chain joins TRBV29-1 and TRBJ1-2; D unclear. Germline loops: CDR1 SQVTM, CDR2 ANQGSEA. The CDR3 is 14 amino acids. V lost 1 base and J 3 bases, leaving 12 bases between the germline ends. Complete variable domain (other parts from reference TRBV29-1 and TRBJ1-2): SAVISQKPSRDICQRGTSLTIQCQVDSQVTMMFWYRQQPGQSLTLIATANQGSEATYESGFVIDKFPISRPNLTFSTLTVSNMSPEDSSIYLCSVEGGTSHYGYTFGSGTRLTVV.

The chain employs TRBV6-5 and TRBJ1-1; 9 bases line up with TRBD1. CDR1 MNHEY and CDR2 SVGAGI come from the germline V gene. J was trimmed by 7 bases and V by 5 bases; bases with no gene match: 8. The length of the CDR3 is 14 residues. The DNA for the CDR3 is TGTGCCAGCAGTCAGTGGGACAGGGAGGGTGAAGCTTTCTTT. This sequence encodes CASSQWDREGEAFF.

This clonotype was seen only a few times. The chain combines TRBV4-2 with TRBJ2-7; D is ambiguous. Trimming left V 1 base short and J 9 bases short, with 13 bases between. The germline gives CDR1 LGHNA, CDR2 YNFKEQ. This CDR3 has 13 amino acids. The CDR3 spells CASSQAPIPAQYF. CDR3 DNA: TGTGCCAGCAGCCAAGCTCCCATACCGGCGCAGTACTTC.

Ten or more counts support this clonotype. V is TRBV20-1 and J is TRBJ2-7; D is possibly TRBD1 (6 bases). Germline values: CDR1 DFQATT, CDR2 SNEGSKA (reference sequence). The CDR3 is 14 residues long. Trimming left V 1 base short and J 5 bases short, with 15 bases between. CDR3 region: CSARATGPRDEQYF. Written as DNA, the CDR3 is TGCAGTGCTAGAGCGACAGGCCCTCGCGACGAGCAGTACTTC.

The chain is built from TRBV7-3 and TRBJ2-2, with TRBD2 matching 7 bases. The germline gives CDR1 SGHTA, CDR2 FQGTGA. The CDR3 sequence is 15 residues long. J lost 5 bases, V lost 0 bases, and 3 bases had no gene match. CDR3 region: CASSLTVGGTGELFF. In DNA form, the CDR3 reads TGTGCCAGCAGCTTAACTGTGGGGGGGACCGGGGAGCTGTTTTTT.

The table lists this clonotype with a few counts. The rearrangement uses TRBV12-3 or TRBV12-4 and TRBJ1-2, with no clear D. The CDR3 loop spans 13 amino acids. Deletions cut 2 bases from V and 3 bases from J, with 7 bases between. CDR3 amino acids: CASSLQADYGYTF. The CDR3 DNA is TGTGCCAGCAGTTTACAGGCGGACTATGGCTACACCTTC.

This clonotype was observed a handful of times. The chain uses TRBV7-2 and TRBJ2-5, with D perhaps TRBD1 (6 bases). The CDR3 totals 15 residues. The V gene lost 1 base and the J gene lost 2 bases, with 11 bases spanning the gap. Germline-derived CDR1 and CDR2 are SGHTA and FQGNSA. In DNA form, the CDR3 reads TGTGCCAGCAGCTTAGGGACAGCATTACAAGAGACCCAGTACTTC. This translates into CASSLGTALQETQYF.

This clonotype was observed at least ten times. The gene calls are TRBV12-3 or TRBV12-4 and TRBJ2-3; D gene unclear. CDR3 size: 14 residues. Trimming left V 6 bases short and J 4 bases short, with 14 bases between. CDR3 DNA: TGTGCCAGCAGCGCCAGGTCCGGGCCAGATACGCAGTATTTT. Protein product: CASSARSGPDTQYF.

This clonotype was detected ten times or more. The chain combines TRBV6-2 or TRBV6-3 with TRBJ2-1; no reliable D call. Per the germline V gene, CDR1 is MNHEY and CDR2 is SVGEGT. V lost 4 bases to trimming and J lost 4 bases, with 8 bases between them. The CDR3 runs 13 residues. The CDR3 spells CASSSLSYNEQFF. The CDR3 nucleotides are TGTGCCAGCAGTTCACTTTCTTACAATGAGCAGTTCTTC.